Below, 31 T cell receptor beta chains from the same sample are listed, as sequenced in a study of T cells in localized non-small cell lung cancer. Sequenced by immunoSEQ multiplex PCR; TCRdb stores in-frame clones only, minus some. The sample consists of some 80,000 clones, 84% of them appearing once. The sequencing here drew on peripheral blood, taken before any cancer treatment. The receptors were sampled from a man between 40 and 70 years old with stage I lung adenocarcinoma.

The CDR3 DNA sequence: TGTGCCAGTAACTGGGGAGGTAATACTGAAGCTTTCTTT. Its translation is CASNWGGNTEAFF. The chain uses TRBV19 and TRBJ1-1; unclear D gene. V was pared by 7 bases and J by 5 bases, with 14 bases between. Germline lookup yields CDR1 LNHDA and CDR2 SQIVND (reference sequence). The CDR3 is 13 residues long.

This sequence joins TRBV5-6 and TRBJ1-2; D unresolved. Trimming stripped 2 bases from V and 4 bases from J, with 12 bases between. This CDR3 is built from 14 residues. In germline, CDR1 is SGHDT, CDR2 YYEEEE. CDR3 protein: CASSLSATPYGYTF. The CDR3 nucleotides are TGTGCCAGCAGCTTATCTGCTACCCCCTATGGCTACACCTTC. Full variable domain (rest looked up from reference TRBV5-6 and TRBJ1-2): DAGVTQSPTHLIKTRGQQVTLRCSPKSGHDTVSWYQQALGQGPQFIFQYYEEEERQRGNFPDRFSGHQFPNYSSELNVNALLLGDSALYLCASSLSATPYGYTFGSGTRLTVV.

The chain couples TRBV7-2 to TRBJ1-1; 9 bases map to TRBD1. With V trimmed by 6 bases and J by 10 bases, 6 bases remained unmatched. The CDR3 has 12 amino acids. The germline gives CDR1 SGHTA, CDR2 FQGNSA. Here the CDR3 reads CASSYPGQGAFF. The CDR3 region has the DNA TGTGCCAGCAGTTATCCGGGACAGGGAGCTTTCTTT.

The V call is TRBV7-2, the J call TRBJ1-6; perhaps TRBD1 as D (5 bases). This CDR3 comprises 15 residues. The germline CDR1 and CDR2 sequences are SGHTA and FQGNSA. The V and J ends lost 1 base and 7 bases respectively, with 11 bases between them. The CDR3 sequence: CASSLVGRVNSPLHF. CDR3 coding DNA: TGTGCCAGCAGCTTAGTGGGCAGGGTGAATTCACCCCTCCACTTT.

The chain employs TRBV28 and TRBJ2-5, with D possibly matching TRBD1 (5 bases). The CDR3 extends over 14 amino acids. Germline V gene data show CDR1 as MDHEN and CDR2 as SYDVKM. Trimming cost V 6 bases and J 5 bases, with 16 bases left between them. CDR3 in amino acids: CASSSQQVFETQYF. The CDR3 DNA reads as TGTGCCAGCAGCTCCCAACAGGTGTTCGAGACCCAGTACTTC.

This sequence joins TRBV7-6 and TRBJ2-1; weak D call: TRBD1 (5 bases). The CDR3 consists of 14 residues. Germline V CDR1 and CDR2: SGHVS, FNYEAQ. Trimming took 1 base from V and 7 from J, leaving 11 bases between them. For the CDR3, the DNA is TGTGCCAGCAGCTTAGGGCACCGGACAAATGAGCAGTTCTTC. Translating it yields CASSLGHRTNEQFF.

This clone was observed a single time. This chain joins TRBV2 and TRBJ2-1, with TRBD2 as a possible D gene (6 bases). Germline V lookup: CDR1 SNHLY, CDR2 FYNNEI. The CDR3 is made up of 19 amino acids. V shed 6 bases and J shed 3 bases, with 27 bases lying between them. CDR3 coding DNA: TGTGCCAGCAGCTTAGTAGCTGTCGGGCGGGGCTACAACTACAATGAGCAGTTCTTC. Translated, it gives CASSLVAVGRGYNYNEQFF.

The chain couples TRBV5-1 to TRBJ2-2; 10 bases fit TRBD1. CDR3 length equals 18 residues. CDR1 and CDR2 (germline): SGHRS, YFSETQ. Losses at the gene ends were 4 bases for V and 6 bases for J; bases not matched to a gene: 15. The CDR3 DNA follows: TGCGCCAGCAGCCTGGTCGGTCGACAGGGGGCGAATTCCGGGGAGCTGTTTTTT. Translation: CASSLVGRQGANSGELFF.

This sequence joins TRBV4-1 and TRBJ1-3, with no clear D. From germline, CDR1 is MGHRA and CDR2 YSYEKL. Trimming removed 0 bases from V and 2 bases from J, with 11 bases in between. The CDR3 contains 16 residues. The CDR3 region is CASSQELRNPGNTIYF. The CDR3 nucleotides are TGCGCCAGCAGCCAAGAGTTGAGGAATCCTGGAAACACCATATATTTT.

This clone was found a few times. The chain is built from TRBV6-6 and TRBJ1-3, with a weak D call TRBD1 (6 bases). The V gene's germline CDR1 is MNHNY and CDR2 SVGAGI (reference sequence). The V end was cut by 6 bases, the J end by 4 bases, with 16 bases between. The length of the CDR3 is 15 residues. In DNA form, the CDR3 reads TGTGCCAGCAGCCCGGGGAACAGGGCGGGAAACACCATATATTTT. Protein sequence: CASSPGNRAGNTIYF.

The V and J genes are TRBV7-8 and TRBJ2-3, with D possibly TRBD1 on 5 matching bases. The germline gives CDR1 SGHVS, CDR2 FQNEAQ. This CDR3 contains 17 residues. V was trimmed by 5 bases and J by 4 bases, leaving 22 bases between them. CDR3 in amino acids: CASSGPQGTGMPDTQYF. The CDR3 DNA reads as TGTGCCAGCAGCGGGCCGCAGGGTACGGGTATGCCAGATACGCAGTATTTT.

The genes are TRBV18 and TRBJ1-2, with a tentative D call TRBD1 (6 bases). CDR3 length equals 14 residues. Germline-derived CDR1 and CDR2 are KGHSH and LQKENI. Trimming left V 2 bases short and J 7 bases short, with 14 bases between. CDR3 DNA: TGTGCCAGCTCACCAGAAGGGAGGGGGACTGGCTACACCTTC. This gives the protein CASSPEGRGTGYTF.

V gene TRBV2 combines with J gene TRBJ2-3; 7 nucleotides match TRBD2. In germline, CDR1 is SNHLY, CDR2 FYNNEI. The CDR3 length is 15 residues. Trimming removed 9 bases from V and 4 bases from J; junction bases left unmatched: 13. The CDR3 protein is CARSRRAGASDTQYF. The CDR3 bases are TGTGCCAGGTCACGGAGGGCGGGAGCCTCAGATACGCAGTATTTT.

V is TRBV6-1 and J is TRBJ2-1; 10 bases agree with TRBD1. Trimming cost V 8 bases and J 5 bases; bases outside gene matches: 9. There are 15 residues in the CDR3. Germline assignment: CDR1 MNHNS and CDR2 SASEGT. In DNA form, the CDR3 reads TGTGCCAGCCGGGGTGGTGGGACAGGGGACAATGAGCAGTTCTTC. It yields the protein CASRGGGTGDNEQFF.

The gene calls are TRBV5-1 and TRBJ2-3; D not certain. Germline values: CDR1 SGHRS, CDR2 YFSETQ. V was trimmed by 2 bases and J by 6 bases, leaving 4 bases between them. The CDR3 extends over 11 amino acids. The CDR3 DNA follows: TGCGCCAGCAGCTTTCAGGATACGCAGTATTTT. Its protein product is CASSFQDTQYF.

The chain joins TRBV12-1 to TRBJ2-1; the D call in the table, TRBD1, was not verified against the DNA. TRBV12-1 is shown as a pseudogene. The CDR3 is 13 residues long. Here the CDR3 DNA reads TGTGCCAGCAGCTTTTGGTGGCCCCCGGAGCAGTTCTTC. It specifies CASSFWWPPEQFF.

The CDR3: CASSSGQSQETQYF. The CDR3 nucleotides are TGTGCCAGCAGCTCCGGACAGTCCCAAGAGACCCAGTACTTC. This chain connects TRBV7-9 to TRBJ2-5, with D possibly matching TRBD1 (6 bases). Germline CDR1 reads SEHNR; CDR2 reads FQNEAQ (reference sequence). Deletions cut 4 bases from V and 1 base from J, with 10 bases between. The CDR3 runs to 14 residues.

This chain connects TRBV18 to TRBJ1-5; D is undetermined. CDR1 and CDR2 (germline): KGHSH, LQKENI. This CDR3 has 16 amino acids. The V end was cut by 2 bases, the J end by 0 bases, with 11 bases between. CDR3 residues: CASSPTRTYSNQPQHF. The CDR3 DNA reads as TGTGCCAGCTCACCAACGAGAACTTATAGCAATCAGCCCCAGCATTTT.

The CDR3 bases are TGTGCCAGCAGTGAAAGGGCAGGTGTTCAGCCCCAGCATTTT. Translated: CASSERAGVQPQHF. The chain recombines TRBV6-1 with TRBJ1-5; D gene uncertain. V dropped 2 bases and J dropped 6 bases, with 11 bases sitting between them. Germline V gene data show CDR1 as MNHNS and CDR2 as SASEGT. The CDR3 is 14 residues long.

This chain uses TRBV19 with TRBJ1-5, with unresolved D. The CDR3 is 13 amino acids. V was clipped by 7 bases and J by 1 base, with 8 bases between them. The germline V gene encodes CDR1 LNHDA and CDR2 SQIVND (reference sequence). For the CDR3, the DNA is TGTGCCAGTACCAGACGGAGCAATCAGCCCCAGCATTTT. Protein product: CASTRRSNQPQHF.

This rearrangement joins TRBV29-1 to TRBJ1-4; possibly TRBD1 for D (5 bases). V was cut by 6 bases and J by 3 bases, with 17 bases left in between. Germline values: CDR1 SQVTM, CDR2 ANQGSEA. CDR3 length equals 15 residues. Here the CDR3 DNA reads TGCAGCGTGCAGGGATATGAATCGGCTAATGAAAAACTGTTTTTT. It is translated as CSVQGYESANEKLFF.

The chain carries TRBV2 and TRBJ2-7; TRBD2 might be the D (6 bases). The V end was cut by 7 bases, the J end by 4 bases, with 23 bases between. The CDR3 extends over 16 amino acids. CDR1 and CDR2 from the germline V gene are SNHLY and FYNNEI. DNA for the CDR3: TGTGCCAGCAAGGGGCTAGCGTTCCCTGGGGGGTACGAGCAGTACTTC. Protein: CASKGLAFPGGYEQYF.

This rearrangement joins TRBV18 to TRBJ2-7, with D possibly being TRBD1 or TRBD2 (5 bases each). Deletions cut 2 bases from V and 5 bases from J, with 10 bases between. CDR3 size: 13 residues. Germline V CDR1 and CDR2: KGHSH, LQKENI. CDR3 sequence reads: CASSPVRENEQYF. In DNA, the CDR3 is TGTGCCAGCTCACCAGTCAGGGAGAACGAGCAGTACTTC.

This clone has more than one count but fewer than ten. The rearrangement joins TRBV28 to TRBJ2-1, with 11 bases aligning to TRBD1. Germline CDR1 is MDHEN and CDR2 is SYDVKM. This CDR3 has 16 amino acids. Trimming cost V 3 bases and J 8 bases; bases outside gene matches: 9. CDR3 coding DNA: TGTGCCAGCAGTTTGCCCTGGGACAGGGGGGGGCATGAGCAGTTCTTC. Translating it yields CASSLPWDRGGHEQFF.

The CDR3 DNA sequence: TGTGCCTGGAGCCCTAGGAGGAGCAATCAGCCCCAGCATTTT. Amino acid sequence: CAWSPRRSNQPQHF. The chain couples TRBV30 to TRBJ1-5; the D is unclear. Deletions cut 3 bases from V and 1 base from J, with 10 bases between. The V gene's germline CDR1 is GTSNPN and CDR2 SVGIG (reference sequence). This CDR3 has 14 residues.

The gene calls are TRBV5-1 and TRBJ2-2, with a tentative D call TRBD2 (5 bases). The CDR3 has 17 amino acids. Per the germline V gene, CDR1 is SGHRS and CDR2 is YFSETQ. Deletions cut 0 bases from V and 0 bases from J, with 12 bases between. CDR3 sequence (DNA): TGCGCCAGCAGCTTGGAGGGAGAACCTGCGAACACCGGGGAGCTGTTTTTT. Residues: CASSLEGEPANTGELFF.

The gene calls are TRBV6-5 and TRBJ1-4; 9 positions agree with TRBD1. The germline CDR1 and CDR2 sequences are MNHEY and SVGAGI. This CDR3 region has 15 residues. V lost 6 bases and J lost 0; bases outside the gene matches: 2. CDR3 coding DNA: TGTGCCAGCAGGAGACAGGGGGCAACTAATGAAAAACTGTTTTTT. It codes for CASRRQGATNEKLFF.

J is TRBJ2-5 and V is TRBV29-1, with 9 bases that match TRBD1. The germline CDR1 and CDR2 sequences are SQVTM and ANQGSEA. The J segment lost 5 bases and the V segment lost 5 bases, leaving 6 bases of the junction unmatched. The CDR3 contains 13 residues. Written as DNA, the CDR3 is TGCAGCGTTCATACAGGGGGCGGTGAGACCCAGTACTTC. Residues: CSVHTGGGETQYF.

The rearrangement uses TRBV18 and TRBJ2-5; weak D call: TRBD2 (6 bases). CDR3 length equals 18 residues. The germline V and J ends were trimmed by 1 base and 2 bases, with 20 bases remaining between them. Germline V gene data show CDR1 as KGHSH and CDR2 as LQKENI. The DNA of the CDR3 is TGTGCCAGCTCACCACTTTCCTCGGCGGTCGGGGGACAAGAGACCCAGTACTTC. This encodes CASSPLSSAVGGQETQYF.

The gene calls are TRBV18 and TRBJ1-1; possibly TRBD1 for D (6 bases). The germline V gene has CDR1 KGHSH and CDR2 LQKENI. The ends were cut back, 8 bases at V and 1 base at J, with 14 bases in the middle. The CDR3 runs to 14 residues. CDR3 nucleotide sequence: TGTGCCAGCACTAAGGGGGGTTCGAACACTGAAGCTTTCTTT. Its protein product is CASTKGGSNTEAFF.

V usage is TRBV7-6 and J usage is TRBJ2-1, with 10 bases matching TRBD2. V dropped 4 bases and J dropped 4; count of bases not matched to a gene: 7. This CDR3 contains 16 residues. Per germline, CDR1 SGHVS and CDR2 FNYEAQ. Here the CDR3 reads CASSSYASGGYNEQFF. The CDR3 DNA sequence: TGTGCCAGCAGCTCGTATGCTAGCGGGGGTTACAATGAGCAGTTCTTC.